This TCR beta chain is from a study of cytomegalovirus exposure and HLA in healthy donors. General observations from the study: TCR beta chains numbering some 160 were designated cytomegalovirus-associated.

Sequenced by immunoSEQ multiplex PCR; TCRdb stores in-frame clones only, minus some. The sample lists about 170,000 clones; about 90% were seen once. Concerning this clone itself: Its antigen is not identified.

V was clipped by 0 bases and J by 6 bases, with 14 bases between them. The CDR3 is made up of 15 amino acids. CDR1 is SEHNR, CDR2 FQNEAQ, per germline (reference sequence). This chain connects TRBV7-9 to TRBJ1-2, with D tentatively TRBD1 (6 bases). Sequencing input: PBMCs. The origin of this receptor is a young man in good health and CMV-seropositive. CDR3 in amino acids: CASSLANGGADGYTF. The DNA for the CDR3 is TGTGCCAGCAGCTTAGCAAATGGGGGCGCGGATGGCTACACCTTC.